This T cell receptor beta chain stems from a study of cytomegalovirus exposure and HLA in healthy donors. Study summary: HLA-typed donors contributed 65 million to 95 million unique TCRs, which were held in an early data release. Across some 400 genotyped donors, 81% landed in the Caucasian-associated ancestry cluster. Study-level findings and limits: In vitro data verified a few CMV-associated chains as specific for CMV antigens.

As to this clone: As yet, its antigen is unknown.

Primers included in the PCR were 60 Vbeta and 13 Jbeta primers. Profiled with immunoSEQ multiplex PCR; TCRdb holds only in-frame clones, not every one. The sample holds around 170,000 clones, roughly 82% seen once. Sequencing used PBMCs. The TCR sequence derives from a man aged 35 to 55 in good health and CMV-seronegative.

This chain's CDR3 is CASKVSGPTYEQYF. CDR3 DNA: TGTGCCAGCAAAGTAAGCGGCCCTACCTACGAGCAGTACTTC. The chain couples TRBV2 to TRBJ2-7, with D tentatively TRBD2 (5 bases). Trimming removed 7 bases from V and 2 bases from J, with 15 bases in between. The CDR3 loop spans 14 amino acids. CDR1 is SNHLY and CDR2 is FYNNEI in the germline V gene.